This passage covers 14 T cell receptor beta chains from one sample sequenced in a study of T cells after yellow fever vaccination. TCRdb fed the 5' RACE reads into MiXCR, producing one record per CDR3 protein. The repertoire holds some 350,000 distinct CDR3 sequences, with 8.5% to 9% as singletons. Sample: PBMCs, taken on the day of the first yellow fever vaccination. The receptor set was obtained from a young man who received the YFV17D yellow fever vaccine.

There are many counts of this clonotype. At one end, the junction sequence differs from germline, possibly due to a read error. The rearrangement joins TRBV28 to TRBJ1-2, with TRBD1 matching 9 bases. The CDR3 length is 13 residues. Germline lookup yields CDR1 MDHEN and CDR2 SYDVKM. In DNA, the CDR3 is TGTGCCAGCAGTTTAGGGGGACAGGGAAAAGTGGCCTTC. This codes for CASSLGGQGKVAF.

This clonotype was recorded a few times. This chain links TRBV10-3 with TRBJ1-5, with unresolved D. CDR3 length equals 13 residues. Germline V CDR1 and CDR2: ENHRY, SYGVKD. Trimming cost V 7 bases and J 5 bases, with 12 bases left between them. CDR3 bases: TGTGCCATCACCGAGAACTTGGATCAGCCCCAGCATTTT. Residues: CAITENLDQPQHF.

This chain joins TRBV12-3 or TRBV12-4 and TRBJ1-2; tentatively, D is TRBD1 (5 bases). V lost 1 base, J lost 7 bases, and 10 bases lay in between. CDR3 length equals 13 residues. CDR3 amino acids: CASSLVGGSGYTF. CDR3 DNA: TGTGCCAGCAGTTTAGTGGGGGGAAGTGGCTACACCTTC.

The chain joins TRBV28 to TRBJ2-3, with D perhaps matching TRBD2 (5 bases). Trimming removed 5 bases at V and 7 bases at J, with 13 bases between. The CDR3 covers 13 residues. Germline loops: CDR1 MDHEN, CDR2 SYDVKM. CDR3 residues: CASSEGGRNTQYF. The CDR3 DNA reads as TGTGCCAGCAGTGAGGGCGGGCGAAATACGCAGTATTTT.

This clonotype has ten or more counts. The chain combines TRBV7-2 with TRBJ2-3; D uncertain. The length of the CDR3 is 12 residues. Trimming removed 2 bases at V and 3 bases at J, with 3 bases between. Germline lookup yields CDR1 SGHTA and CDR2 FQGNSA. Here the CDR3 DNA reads TGTGCCAGCAGCTTATTTACAGATACGCAGTATTTT. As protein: CASSLFTDTQYF. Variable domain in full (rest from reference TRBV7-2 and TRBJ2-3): GAGVSQSPSNKVTEKGKDVELRCDPISGHTALYWYRQSLGQGLEFLIYFQGNSAPDKSGLPSDRFSAERTGGSVSTLTIQRTQQEDSAVYLCASSLFTDTQYFGPGTRLTVL.

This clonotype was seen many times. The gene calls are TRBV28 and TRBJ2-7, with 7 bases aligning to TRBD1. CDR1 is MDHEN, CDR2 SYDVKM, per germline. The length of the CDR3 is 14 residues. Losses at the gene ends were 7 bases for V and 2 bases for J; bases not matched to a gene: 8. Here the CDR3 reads CASKRSDRPYEQYV. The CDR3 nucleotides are TGTGCCAGCAAACGATCGGACAGGCCCTACGAGCAGTACGTC.

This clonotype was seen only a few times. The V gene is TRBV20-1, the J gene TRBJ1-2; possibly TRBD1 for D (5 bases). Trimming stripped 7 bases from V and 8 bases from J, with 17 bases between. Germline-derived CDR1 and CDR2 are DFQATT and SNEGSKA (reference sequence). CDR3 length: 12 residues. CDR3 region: CSGGRVGDGYTF. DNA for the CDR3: TGCAGTGGAGGCAGGGTGGGTGACGGCTACACCTTC.

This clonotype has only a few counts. As DNA, the CDR3 is TGTGCCAGCAGCTTAGGTCCGCAAAGGGAGCTGTTTTTT. Translating it yields CASSLGPQRELFF. This chain uses TRBV11-3 with TRBJ2-2; D gene ambiguous. The V end lost 1 base, the J end lost 9 bases, and 9 bases lay between the germline ends. CDR3 length equals 13 residues. The germline CDR1 and CDR2 sequences are SGHNT and YENEEA.

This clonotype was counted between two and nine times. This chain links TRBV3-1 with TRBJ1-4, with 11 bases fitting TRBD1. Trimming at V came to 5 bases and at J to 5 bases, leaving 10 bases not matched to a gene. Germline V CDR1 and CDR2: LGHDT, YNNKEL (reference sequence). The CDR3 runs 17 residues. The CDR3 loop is CASSEGQGAWPNEKLFF. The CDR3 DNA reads TGTGCCAGCAGCGAAGGACAGGGGGCTTGGCCGAATGAAAAACTGTTTTTT.

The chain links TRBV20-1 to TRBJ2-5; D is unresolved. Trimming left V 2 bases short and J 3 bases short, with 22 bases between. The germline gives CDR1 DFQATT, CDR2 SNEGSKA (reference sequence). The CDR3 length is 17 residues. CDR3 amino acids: CSARRNLLEAPKETQYF. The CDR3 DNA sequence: TGCAGTGCTAGAAGGAATCTACTGGAAGCACCGAAAGAGACCCAGTACTTC.

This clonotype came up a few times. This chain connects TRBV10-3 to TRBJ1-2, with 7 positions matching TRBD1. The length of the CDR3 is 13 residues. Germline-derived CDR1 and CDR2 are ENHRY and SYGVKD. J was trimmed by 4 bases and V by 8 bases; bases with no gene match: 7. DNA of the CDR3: TGTGCCATCGGCAGGGGGGAGTCCTATGGCTACACCTTC. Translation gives CAIGRGESYGYTF.

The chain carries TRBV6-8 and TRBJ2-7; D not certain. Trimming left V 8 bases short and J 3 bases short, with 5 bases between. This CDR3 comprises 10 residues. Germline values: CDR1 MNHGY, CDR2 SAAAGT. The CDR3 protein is CASESYEQYV. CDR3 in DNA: TGTGCCAGCGAAAGCTACGAGCAGTACGTC.

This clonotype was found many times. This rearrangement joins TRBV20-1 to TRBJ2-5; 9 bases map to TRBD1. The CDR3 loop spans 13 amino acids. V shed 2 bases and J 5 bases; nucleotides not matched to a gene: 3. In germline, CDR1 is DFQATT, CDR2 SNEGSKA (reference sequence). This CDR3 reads CSARIGQGETQYF. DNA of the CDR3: TGCAGTGCTAGAATCGGACAGGGGGAGACCCAGTACTTC.

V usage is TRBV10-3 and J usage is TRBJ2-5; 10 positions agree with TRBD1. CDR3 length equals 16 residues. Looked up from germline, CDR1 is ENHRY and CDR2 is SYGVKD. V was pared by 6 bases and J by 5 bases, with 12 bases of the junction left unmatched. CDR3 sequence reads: CAIRSHDRGPGETQYF. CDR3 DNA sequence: TGTGCCATCAGGTCACACGACAGGGGGCCGGGGGAGACCCAGTACTTC.